This T cell receptor (beta chain) was found in a study of CD8+ T cells in alopecia areata. Findings and caveats of the study: An increase in clonality over normal scalp was evident in lesional scalp, especially alopecia totalis/universalis. Normal skin contains resident alphabeta T cells, and these are also sequenced in scalp samples.

Germline values: CDR1 MDHEN, CDR2 SYDVKM. V lost 6 bases and J 7 bases, leaving 22 bases between the germline ends. This CDR3 has 15 amino acids. Investigators sorted PBMCs to obtain both CD4+ and CD8+ T cells. As regards this clone: The target antigen is unknown.

After isolation, RNA underwent reverse transcription to generate cDNA as the sequencing template. Repertoires were generated with immunoSEQ multiplex PCR, while TCRdb's copy carries only in-frame clones and drops some. The sample includes approximately 100,000 clones, nearly 45% seen only once; the top ten take under 0.9%. The chain combines TRBV28 with TRBJ2-7; D possibly corresponds to TRBD1 (6 bases). The sequenced sample consisted of CD4+ T cells sorted from blood. The TCR was taken from a human donor with alopecia areata. CDR3 protein: CASRSPGQNSGEQYF. CDR3 nucleotides: TGTGCCAGCAGATCCCCAGGACAGAATTCGGGGGAGCAGTACTTC.